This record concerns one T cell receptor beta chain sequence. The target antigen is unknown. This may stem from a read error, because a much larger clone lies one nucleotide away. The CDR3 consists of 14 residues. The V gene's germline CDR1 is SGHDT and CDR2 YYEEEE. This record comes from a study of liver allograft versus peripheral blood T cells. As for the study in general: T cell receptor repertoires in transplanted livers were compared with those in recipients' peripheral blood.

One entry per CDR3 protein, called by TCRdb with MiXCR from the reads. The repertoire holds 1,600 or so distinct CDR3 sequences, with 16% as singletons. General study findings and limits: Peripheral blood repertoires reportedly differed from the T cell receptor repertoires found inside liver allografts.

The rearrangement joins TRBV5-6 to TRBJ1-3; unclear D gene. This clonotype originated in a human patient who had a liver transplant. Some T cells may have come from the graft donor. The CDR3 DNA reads TGTGCCAGCAGCTTGGGTTACTCTAGAAACACCATATATTTT. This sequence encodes CASSLGYSRNTIYF.